Presented here are 29 T cell receptor beta chains from one specimen sequenced in a study of Ad26.COV2.S vaccination and SARS-CoV-2 variants. Using immunoSEQ multiplex PCR, the repertoire was profiled, and TCRdb retains in-frame clones only, with some absent. The sample consists of roughly 500,000 clones, around 90% of them appearing once. The treatment is: roughly 18 received Ad26.COV2.S at low or high dose, single or two shots; several received placebo; per-sample allocation not given. The samples date from day 63 after the first vaccine or placebo injection. The sequenced sample was peripheral blood, obtained in a trial of Ad26.COV2.S vaccine versus placebo. The receptors derive from a person aged 18 to 65 who received the Ad26.COV2.S COVID-19 vaccine or a placebo.

The chain is built from TRBV5-4 and TRBJ2-1; 8 nucleotides match TRBD2. This CDR3 is built from 16 residues. Trimming took 3 bases from V and 8 from J; bases not matched to a gene: 13. Germline CDR1 is SGHNT and CDR2 is YYREEE (reference sequence). CDR3 nucleotides: TGTGCCAGCAGCTCCGTGGAAGCGGGAGTGGCCCATGAGCAGTTCTTC. This encodes CASSSVEAGVAHEQFF.

The chain combines TRBV5-1 with TRBJ2-5; D is possibly TRBD2 (6 bases). Trimming pared 0 bases from V and 1 base from J, leaving 10 bases between. This CDR3 has 15 amino acids. Per germline, CDR1 SGHRS and CDR2 YFSETQ. CDR3 DNA sequence: TGCGCCAGCAGCTTGGCTGCGGGACCCCAAGAGACCCAGTACTTC. Its protein is CASSLAAGPQETQYF.

V is TRBV6-2 or TRBV6-3 and J is TRBJ1-5, with 7 bases matching TRBD1. The CDR3 covers 16 residues. The junction had 11 bases not matched to a gene; V was cut back by 5 bases and J by 4 bases. The germline V gene encodes CDR1 MNHEY and CDR2 SVGEGT. CDR3 nucleotides: TGTGCCAGCAGTCGAACGGGACAGAGTTATAATCAGCCCCAGCATTTT. Amino acids: CASSRTGQSYNQPQHF.

The rearrangement uses TRBV6-1 and TRBJ1-5; no definite D call. Germline V gene data show CDR1 as MNHNS and CDR2 as SASEGT. The CDR3 is made up of 14 amino acids. Trimming cost V 0 bases and J 7 bases, with 10 bases left between them. The CDR3 DNA reads as TGTGCCAGCAGTGAAGCCCAAATAAGGCAGCCCCAGCATTTT. Amino acids: CASSEAQIRQPQHF.

The rearrangement links TRBV28 to TRBJ1-1, with D perhaps TRBD1 (5 bases). CDR1 is MDHEN, CDR2 SYDVKM, per germline. The CDR3 extends over 14 amino acids. V was shortened by 2 bases and J by 1 base, with 8 bases between the two germline ends. The chain's CDR3 is CASSLQGPNTEAFF. For the CDR3, the DNA is TGTGCCAGCAGTTTACAGGGACCGAACACTGAAGCTTTCTTT.

V gene TRBV2 combines with J gene TRBJ2-1; tentatively, D is TRBD2 (6 bases). This CDR3 comprises 16 residues. V was cut by 5 bases and J by 2 bases, with 16 bases left in between. Germline V gene sequence: CDR1 SNHLY, CDR2 FYNNEI. CDR3: CASSSWPPGAYNEQFF. CDR3 nucleotides: TGTGCCAGCAGTTCCTGGCCCCCGGGGGCCTACAATGAGCAGTTCTTC.

As concerns this clone: In the same sample, other DNA sequences code for this CDR3. The chain employs TRBV5-1 and TRBJ1-1, with a weak D call TRBD1 (5 bases). CDR1 and CDR2 (germline): SGHRS, YFSETQ. CDR3 length equals 15 residues. Trimming stripped 0 bases from V and 1 base from J, with 10 bases between. The chain's CDR3 is CASSLAPTGNTEAFF. For the CDR3, the DNA is TGCGCCAGCAGCTTGGCCCCCACAGGGAACACTGAAGCTTTCTTT.

The chain employs TRBV28 and TRBJ1-2, with TRBD1 as a possible D gene (5 bases). The CDR3 covers 15 residues. The V gene's germline CDR1 is MDHEN and CDR2 SYDVKM. V was pared by 7 bases and J by 4 bases, with 19 bases between. CDR3 bases: TGTGCCAGCACCACCGGGGGACTTACCAGCTATGGCTACACCTTC. This gives the protein CASTTGGLTSYGYTF.

This clone was counted between two and nine times. The chain links TRBV28 to TRBJ1-1; 7 bases align to TRBD1. Germline V lookup: CDR1 MDHEN, CDR2 SYDVKM. The CDR3 sequence is 13 residues long. Trimming cost V 5 bases and J 10 bases; bases outside gene matches: 10. For the CDR3, the DNA is TGTGCCAGCAGTCTTTTACAGGGGAACCTAGCTTTCTTT. Amino acids: CASSLLQGNLAFF.

This rearrangement joins TRBV28 to TRBJ2-7, with D tentatively TRBD2 (6 bases). Germline CDR1 and CDR2: MDHEN and SYDVKM. The CDR3 loop spans 14 amino acids. The V gene lost 6 bases and the J gene lost 2 bases, with 14 bases spanning the gap. The CDR3 coding sequence is TGTGCCAGCAGACCCACGGGACTTCCCTACGAGCAGTACTTC. Its protein is CASRPTGLPYEQYF.

As concerns this clone: At the DNA level, this CDR3 is encoded by other sequences in the same sample as well. This chain links TRBV27 with TRBJ1-1; unclear D gene. The CDR3 length is 13 residues. The germline gives CDR1 MNHEY, CDR2 SMNVEV (reference sequence). Trimming took off 3 bases at V and 1 base at J, with 6 bases between the two ends. CDR3: CASSFRENTEAFF. CDR3 in DNA: TGTGCCAGCAGTTTCCGGGAGAACACTGAAGCTTTCTTT.

CDR3 sequence: CASSIGLAGGTDTQYF. The DNA for the CDR3 is TGCGCCAGCAGCATCGGACTAGCGGGAGGTACAGATACGCAGTATTTT. The rearrangement uses TRBV5-1 and TRBJ2-3; TRBD2 matches 14 bases. Germline V gene data show CDR1 as SGHRS and CDR2 as YFSETQ. This CDR3 contains 16 residues. V dropped 4 bases and J dropped 3; count of bases not matched to a gene: 4.

This clone appeared a single time. The chain joins TRBV5-1 to TRBJ2-2; 11 bases line up with TRBD1. This CDR3 region has 16 residues. Germline V lookup: CDR1 SGHRS, CDR2 YFSETQ. Trimming cost V 2 bases and J 5 bases; bases outside gene matches: 5. For the CDR3, the DNA is TGCGCCAGCAGCTTCCGGACAGGGGGCAATACCGGGGAGCTGTTTTTT. This encodes CASSFRTGGNTGELFF.

The CDR3 reads CASRGPSDLDPHYGYTF. The CDR3 DNA reads as TGTGCCAGCAGGGGCCCTTCGGACCTAGACCCACACTATGGCTACACCTTC. The chain couples TRBV28 to TRBJ1-2; D call uncertain. The V gene's germline CDR1 is MDHEN and CDR2 SYDVKM. The ends were cut back, 6 bases at V and 3 bases at J, with 23 bases in the middle. The CDR3 length is 17 residues.

This chain links TRBV29-1 with TRBJ1-3; D is uncertain. Germline V CDR1 and CDR2: SQVTM, ANQGSEA. Trimming removed 7 bases at V and 0 bases at J, with 10 bases between. The CDR3 extends over 13 amino acids. The CDR3 DNA reads as TGCAGCGCCCAACAGATCTCTGGAAACACCATATATTTT. This sequence encodes CSAQQISGNTIYF.

The genes are TRBV30 and TRBJ1-3; TRBD1 aligns across 10 bases. V lost 4 bases, J lost 4 bases, and 7 bases stayed unmatched. The CDR3 extends over 15 amino acids. Germline CDR1 is GTSNPN and CDR2 is SVGIG (reference sequence). The CDR3 DNA is TGTGCCTGGACCCTGGGACAGGGGTCCGGAAACACCATATATTTT. Amino acid sequence: CAWTLGQGSGNTIYF. Drawing the rest from reference TRBV30 and TRBJ1-3, the complete variable domain is SQTIHQWPATLVQPVGSPLSLECTVEGTSNPNLYWYRQAAGRGLQLLFYSVGIGQISSEVPQNLSASRPQDRQFILSSKKLLLSDSGFYLCAWTLGQGSGNTIYFGEGSWLTVV.

This clone was counted a single time. The gene calls are TRBV9 and TRBJ2-1; the match to TRBD2 covers 11 bases. V was clipped by 3 bases and J by 2 bases; unmatched bases: 1. Germline V gene data show CDR1 as SGDLS and CDR2 as YYNGEE. The CDR3 has 15 amino acids. In nucleotides, the CDR3 is TGTGCCAGCAGCGCTAGCGGGAGGACCTACAATGAGCAGTTCTTC. Translating gives CASSASGRTYNEQFF.

V is TRBV4-3 and J is TRBJ2-1, with D hard to call. The germline CDR1 and CDR2 sequences are LGHNA and YSLEER. The V end lost 1 base, the J end lost 0 bases, and 10 bases lay between the germline ends. This CDR3 spans 16 amino acids. The CDR3: CASSQAPSSSYNEQFF. In nucleotides, the CDR3 is TGCGCCAGCAGCCAAGCGCCGTCGAGCTCCTACAATGAGCAGTTCTTC.

The chain links TRBV7-2 to TRBJ1-6; D gene unclear. CDR3 length equals 15 residues. The V end lost 1 base, the J end lost 0 bases, and 4 bases lay between the germline ends. Looked up from germline, CDR1 is SGHTA and CDR2 is FQGNSA. The CDR3 coding sequence is TGTGCCAGCAGCTTAGGGGGCTCCTATAATTCACCCCTCCACTTT. This gives the protein CASSLGGSYNSPLHF.

Here the CDR3 reads CASSSRTSGGNEQFF. The CDR3 coding sequence is TGTGCCAGCAGCTCACGGACTAGCGGGGGGAATGAGCAGTTCTTC. The genes are TRBV9 and TRBJ2-1; 14 bases match TRBD2. Germline CDR1 is SGDLS and CDR2 is YYNGEE. The CDR3 extends over 15 amino acids. The ends lost 4 bases at V and 7 bases at J; junction bases unmatched: 4.

J is TRBJ1-6 and V is TRBV2; D unclear. V was clipped by 3 bases and J by 8 bases, with 17 bases between them. The CDR3 loop spans 16 amino acids. CDR1 is SNHLY, CDR2 FYNNEI, per germline. CDR3 sequence reads: CASSDSWRARDSPLHF. The CDR3 bases are TGTGCCAGCAGTGATTCATGGAGGGCGAGGGATTCACCCCTCCACTTT.

The rearrangement uses TRBV5-5 and TRBJ1-6, with TRBD1 identical over 7 bases. The ends lost 4 bases at V and 9 bases at J; junction bases unmatched: 13. CDR3 length equals 16 residues. Per the germline V gene, CDR1 is SGHKS and CDR2 is YYEKEE (reference sequence). The CDR3 bases are TGTGCCAGCAGCGCGGGACAGACTATATGGGGTTCACCCCTCCACTTT. The encoded protein is CASSAGQTIWGSPLHF.

The chain employs TRBV7-2 and TRBJ1-2, with TRBD1 matching 7 bases. V gave up 5 bases and J gave up 4 bases; unmatched junction bases: 16. The CDR3 loop spans 17 amino acids. Germline V gives CDR1 SGHTA, CDR2 FQGNSA. CDR3 coding DNA: TGTGCCAGCAGCCTAACAGGGGACCGACCCCTCGGCTATGGCTACACCTTC. This encodes CASSLTGDRPLGYGYTF.

The chain has TRBV4-3 and TRBJ1-5; D remains ambiguous. Trimming pared 0 bases from V and 7 bases from J, leaving 7 bases between. The CDR3 length is 13 residues. Germline loops: CDR1 LGHNA, CDR2 YSLEER. CDR3 residues: CASSQEEGQPQHF. The CDR3 DNA reads as TGCGCCAGCAGCCAAGAAGAAGGCCAGCCCCAGCATTTT.

The V and J genes are TRBV28 and TRBJ2-1; 7 bases agree with TRBD2. After removal of 5 bases from V and 15 bases from J, the junction contained 10 bases not matched to a gene. The germline V gene has CDR1 MDHEN and CDR2 SYDVKM. This CDR3 spans 12 amino acids. CDR3 loop: CASSPLVGGVFF. CDR3 bases: TGTGCCAGCAGTCCACTAGTTGGGGGGGTGTTCTTC.

The chain is built from TRBV27 and TRBJ1-1; no firm D call. Trimming removed 4 bases at V and 5 bases at J, with 14 bases between. CDR3 size: 14 residues. The V gene's germline CDR1 is MNHEY and CDR2 SMNVEV (reference sequence). The CDR3, as DNA: TGTGCCAGCAGTTCCGTAATGGGATGGACTGAAGCTTTCTTT. Amino acids: CASSSVMGWTEAFF.

V is TRBV27 and J is TRBJ1-4, with TRBD1 as a possible D gene (6 bases). The V gene lost 4 bases and the J gene lost 7 bases, with 25 bases spanning the gap. CDR3 length: 18 residues. Looked up from germline, CDR1 is MNHEY and CDR2 is SMNVEV (reference sequence). The CDR3 nucleotides read TGTGCCAGCAGTTCCATCAAACTCAACAGGGACCCTACTGAAAAACTGTTTTTT. Translation gives CASSSIKLNRDPTEKLFF.

This chain links TRBV18 with TRBJ2-2, with no clear D. In germline, CDR1 is KGHSH, CDR2 LQKENI. This CDR3 has 12 residues. Trimming removed 3 bases at V and 8 bases at J, with 7 bases between. The CDR3 protein is CASSPLQGELFF. CDR3 DNA sequence: TGTGCCAGCTCACCGCTACAAGGGGAGCTGTTTTTT.

The chain carries TRBV4-1 and TRBJ1-1; D gene unclear. The ends were cut back, 4 bases at V and 4 bases at J, with 13 bases in the middle. The CDR3 has 14 amino acids. CDR1 and CDR2 from the germline V gene are MGHRA and YSYEKL. CDR3 DNA: TGCGCCAGCAGCCGACAAGATTTTACCACTGAAGCTTTCTTT. As protein: CASSRQDFTTEAFF.